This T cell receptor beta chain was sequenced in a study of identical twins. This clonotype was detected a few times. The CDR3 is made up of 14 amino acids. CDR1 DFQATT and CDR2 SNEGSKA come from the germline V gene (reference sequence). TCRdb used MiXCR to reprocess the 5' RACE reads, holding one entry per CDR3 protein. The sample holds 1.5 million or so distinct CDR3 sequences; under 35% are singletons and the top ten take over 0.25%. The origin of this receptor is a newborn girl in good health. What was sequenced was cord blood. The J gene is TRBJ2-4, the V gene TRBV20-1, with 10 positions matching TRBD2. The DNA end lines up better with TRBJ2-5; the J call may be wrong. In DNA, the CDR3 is TGCAGTGCTAGAGCTCTAGCGGGAGAAGAGACCCAGTACTTC. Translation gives CSARALAGEETQYF.